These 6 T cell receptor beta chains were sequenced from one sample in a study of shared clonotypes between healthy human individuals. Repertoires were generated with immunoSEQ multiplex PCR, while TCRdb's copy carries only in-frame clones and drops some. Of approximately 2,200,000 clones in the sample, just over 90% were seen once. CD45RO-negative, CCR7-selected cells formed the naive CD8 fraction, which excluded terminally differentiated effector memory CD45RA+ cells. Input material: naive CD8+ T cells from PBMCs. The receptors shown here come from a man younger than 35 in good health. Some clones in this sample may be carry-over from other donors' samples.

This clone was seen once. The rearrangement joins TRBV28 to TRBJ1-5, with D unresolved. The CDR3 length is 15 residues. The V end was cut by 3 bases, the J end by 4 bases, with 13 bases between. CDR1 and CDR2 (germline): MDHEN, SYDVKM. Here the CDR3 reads CASSLIRATNQPQHF. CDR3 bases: TGTGCCAGCAGTTTGATTCGGGCCACAAATCAGCCCCAGCATTTT.

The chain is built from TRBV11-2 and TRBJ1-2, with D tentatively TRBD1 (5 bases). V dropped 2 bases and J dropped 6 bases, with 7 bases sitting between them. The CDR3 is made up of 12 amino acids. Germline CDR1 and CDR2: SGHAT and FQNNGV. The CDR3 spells CASSLRGNGYTF. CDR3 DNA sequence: TGTGCCAGCAGCTTACGGGGGAATGGCTACACCTTC.

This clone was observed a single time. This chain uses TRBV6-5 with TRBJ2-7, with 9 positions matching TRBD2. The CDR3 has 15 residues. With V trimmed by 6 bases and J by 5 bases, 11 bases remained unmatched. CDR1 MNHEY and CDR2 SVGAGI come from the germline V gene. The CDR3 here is CASSPGLARNNEQYF. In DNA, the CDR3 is TGTGCCAGCAGCCCGGGACTAGCAAGAAACAACGAGCAGTACTTC.

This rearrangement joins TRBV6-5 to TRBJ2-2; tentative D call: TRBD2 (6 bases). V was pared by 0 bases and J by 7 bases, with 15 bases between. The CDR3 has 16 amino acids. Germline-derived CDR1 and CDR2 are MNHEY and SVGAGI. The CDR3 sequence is CASSYSTGEWDGELFF. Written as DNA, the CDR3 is TGTGCCAGCAGTTACTCGACGGGGGAATGGGACGGGGAGCTGTTTTTT.

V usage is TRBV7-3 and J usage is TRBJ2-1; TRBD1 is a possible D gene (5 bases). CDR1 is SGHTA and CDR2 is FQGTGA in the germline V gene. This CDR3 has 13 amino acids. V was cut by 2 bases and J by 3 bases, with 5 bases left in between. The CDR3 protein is CASSLQGYNEQFF. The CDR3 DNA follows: TGTGCCAGCAGCTTACAGGGCTACAATGAGCAGTTCTTC.

The CDR3 region is CASSVAPSGRTHEQFF. DNA of the CDR3: TGTGCCAGCAGCGTAGCCCCTAGCGGGAGGACGCATGAGCAGTTCTTC. The chain is built from TRBV9 and TRBJ2-1, with 11 bases identical to TRBD2. The CDR3 consists of 16 residues. Germline CDR1 SGDLS, CDR2 YYNGEE. V lost 0 bases and J lost 8; bases outside the gene matches: 7.